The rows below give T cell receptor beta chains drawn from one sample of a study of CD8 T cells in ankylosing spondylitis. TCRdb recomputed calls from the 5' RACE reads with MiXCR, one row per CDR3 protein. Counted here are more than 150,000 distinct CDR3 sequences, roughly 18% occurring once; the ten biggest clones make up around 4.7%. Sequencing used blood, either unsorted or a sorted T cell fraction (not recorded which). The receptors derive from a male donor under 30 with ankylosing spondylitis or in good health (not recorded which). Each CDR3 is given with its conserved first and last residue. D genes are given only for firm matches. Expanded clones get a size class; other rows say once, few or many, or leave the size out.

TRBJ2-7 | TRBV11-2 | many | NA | TGTGCCAGCAGCCCGGATCAGGGAGGGGGCTACGAGCAGTACTTC | CASSPDQGGGYEQYF
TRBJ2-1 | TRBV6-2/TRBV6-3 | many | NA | TGTGCCAGCAGTCAAGAGCCGGCCCGCTCCTACAATGAGCAGTTCTTC | CASSQEPARSYNEQFF
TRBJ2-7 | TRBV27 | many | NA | TGTGCCAGCAGTTTATCGGGGGAGCAGTACTTC | CASSLSGEQYF
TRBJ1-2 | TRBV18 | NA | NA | TGTGCCAGCTCACCGTCCGAGGGCTATGGCTACACCTTC | CASSPSEGYGYTF
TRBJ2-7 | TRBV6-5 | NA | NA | TGTGCCAGCAGTTACGACGGCGCCTACGAGCAGTACTTC | CASSYDGAYEQYF
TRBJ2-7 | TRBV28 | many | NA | TGTGCCAGCAGTTGGGGCTACGAGCAGTACTTC | CASSWGYEQYF
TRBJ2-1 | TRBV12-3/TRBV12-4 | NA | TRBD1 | TGTGCCAGCAGTCTCGGACAGGGATGGGCTGAGCAGTTCTTC | CASSLGQGWAEQFF
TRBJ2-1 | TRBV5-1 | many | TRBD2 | TGCGCCAGCAGCCACGCTCGCAGCGGGGCTAATGAGCAGTTCTTC | CASSHARSGANEQFF
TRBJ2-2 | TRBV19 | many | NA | TGTGCCAGTAGTAAGAACACCGGGGAGCTGTTTTTT | CASSKNTGELFF
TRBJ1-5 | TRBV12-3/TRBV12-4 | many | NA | TGTGCCAGCAGTACGGACAGACCTAGCAATCAGCCCCAGCATTTT | CASSTDRPSNQPQHF
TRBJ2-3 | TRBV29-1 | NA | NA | TGCAGCGTTGAAGATCGCGGACCCGGCACAGATACGCAGTATTTT | CSVEDRGPGTDTQYF
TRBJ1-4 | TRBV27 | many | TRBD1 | TGTGCCAGCAGTTTATACACAGGGGGGCATGAAAAACTGTTTTTT | CASSLYTGGHEKLFF
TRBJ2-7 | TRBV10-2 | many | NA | TGCGCCAGCAGAACGGACTGGTCCTACGAGCAGTACTTC | CASRTDWSYEQYF
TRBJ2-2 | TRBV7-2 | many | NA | TGTGCCAGCAGTCCAGCGAGGGCCCTGGCCGGGGAGCTGTTTTTT | CASSPARALAGELFF
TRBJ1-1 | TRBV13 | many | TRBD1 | TGTGCCAGCAGCACGAGGACAGGGAAGACTGAAGCTTTCTTT | CASSTRTGKTEAFF
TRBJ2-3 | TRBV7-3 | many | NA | TGTGCCAGCAGCACCGATAGCACAGATACGCAGTATTTT | CASSTDSTDTQYF
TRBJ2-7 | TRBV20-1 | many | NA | TGCAGTGCTAGTCTTCCGGGTAGAGACTACGAGCAGTACTTC | CSASLPGRDYEQYF
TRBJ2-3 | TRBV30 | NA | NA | TGTGCCTGGAGTGTACGCTCGGGGGATACGCAGTATTTT | CAWSVRSGDTQYF
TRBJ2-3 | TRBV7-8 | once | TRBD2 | TGTGCCAGCAGCAGAGGGACTAGCGGGATGACAGATACGCAGTATTTT | CASSRGTSGMTDTQYF
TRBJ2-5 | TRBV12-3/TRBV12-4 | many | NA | TGTGCCAGCAGTTTGCGGCGACAAGAGACCCAGTACTTC | CASSLRRQETQYF
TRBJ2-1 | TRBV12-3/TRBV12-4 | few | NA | TGTGCCAGCAGCTTGGGAGGGACAATTCAGGGGAATGAGCAGTTCTTC | CASSLGGTIQGNEQFF
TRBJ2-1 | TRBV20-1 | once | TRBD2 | TGCAGTGTCCCAGCGGGAGCCTACAATGAACAGTTCTTC | CSVPAGAYNEQFF
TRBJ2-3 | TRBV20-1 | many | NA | TGCAGTGCTAGAGATTATCAGGGCACAGATACGCAGTATTTT | CSARDYQGTDTQYF
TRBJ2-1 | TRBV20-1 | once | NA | TGCAGTGCCCGCCCGGGCTCCTACAATGAGCAGTTCTTC | CSARPGSYNEQFF
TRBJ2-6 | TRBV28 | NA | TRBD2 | TGTGCCAGCAGTTCCAAACTAGCGCTCGGGGCCAACGTCCTGACTTTC | CASSSKLALGANVLTF
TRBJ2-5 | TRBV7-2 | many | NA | TGTGCCAGCAGCTTGACTTGGGCCCAGTACTTC | CASSLTWAQYF
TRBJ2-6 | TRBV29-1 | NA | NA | TGCAGCGTTGAAGATGTGGGTTCTGGGGCCAACGTCCTGACTTTC | CSVEDVGSGANVLTF
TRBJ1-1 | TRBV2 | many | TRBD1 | TGTGCCAGCACAGGGGGTCCGAGGACTGAAGCTTTCTTT | CASTGGPRTEAFF
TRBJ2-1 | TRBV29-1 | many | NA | TGCAGCATTGGGGGGGCTGGGGGCAATGAGCAGTTCTTC | CSIGGAGGNEQFF
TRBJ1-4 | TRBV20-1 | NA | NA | TGCAGTGCTAGAGCCGGGGTCGAAGAACTGTTTTTT | CSARAGVEELFF
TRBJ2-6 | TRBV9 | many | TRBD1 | TGTGCCAGCAGCTCATCGACAGGGTTTGGGGCCAACGTCCTGACTTTC | CASSSSTGFGANVLTF
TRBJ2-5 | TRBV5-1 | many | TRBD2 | TGCGCCAGCAGCTATTACTTTGGGGGGGGACTAGCCGAAGAGACCCAGTACTTC | CASSYYFGGGLAEETQYF
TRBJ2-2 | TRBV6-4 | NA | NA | TGTGCCAGCAGTGCGGACCCTATCGTGGGCACCGGGGAGCTGTTTTTT | CASSADPIVGTGELFF
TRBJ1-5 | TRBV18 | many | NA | TGTGCCAGCTCACCCGGCTCAGACCGGCCCCAGCATTTT | CASSPGSDRPQHF
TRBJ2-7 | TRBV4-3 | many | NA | TGCGCCAGCAGCCAAGCTAGGACAGCCTCCTACGAGCAGTACTTC | CASSQARTASYEQYF
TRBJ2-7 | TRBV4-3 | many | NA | TGCGCCAGCAGTCGGGACACTAACTACGAGCAGTACTTC | CASSRDTNYEQYF
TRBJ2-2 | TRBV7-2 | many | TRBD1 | TGTGCCAGCAGCTTACCGCAGTTACGGGACAGAGACACCGGGGAGCTGTTTTTT | CASSLPQLRDRDTGELFF
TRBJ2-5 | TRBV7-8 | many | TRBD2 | TGTGCCAGCAGCTTAGCGGGGACTAGCGGGAGGGGAATTCTACAAGAGACCCAGTACTTC | CASSLAGTSGRGILQETQYF
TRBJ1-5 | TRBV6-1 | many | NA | TGTGCCAGCAGTGAACACGGGGCCGCTAGCAATCAGCCCCAGCATTTT | CASSEHGAASNQPQHF
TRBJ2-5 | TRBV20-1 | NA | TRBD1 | TGCAGTGCTAGGACAGGGGTCAAAGAGAACAAGTACTTC | CSARTGVKENKYF
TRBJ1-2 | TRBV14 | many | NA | TGTGCCAGCAGCCCTCTAGGCGGCTATGGCTACACCTTC | CASSPLGGYGYTF
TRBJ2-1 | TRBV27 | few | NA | TGTGCCAGCAGTTTAAATTTCCGGACCTCCTACAATGAGCAGTTCTTC | CASSLNFRTSYNEQFF
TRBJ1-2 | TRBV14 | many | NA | TGTGCCAGCAGCCAAGATTTTCCGAGCTATGGCTACACCTTC | CASSQDFPSYGYTF
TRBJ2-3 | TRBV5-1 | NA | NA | TGCGCCAGCAGCGCGAACTGGGGGATAAGCACAGATACGCAGTATTTT | CASSANWGISTDTQYF
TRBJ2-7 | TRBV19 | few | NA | TGTGCCAGTAGCTCCGGGACGGCTTTACGAGAGCAGTACTTC | CASSSGTALREQYF
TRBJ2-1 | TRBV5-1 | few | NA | TGCGCCAGCAGCTTGGCCGGGCCGGTTGTGAATGAGCAGTTCTTC | CASSLAGPVVNEQFF
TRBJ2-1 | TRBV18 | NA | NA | TGTGCCAGCTCCCCCTCCGGGCAAGATGAGCAGTTCTTC | CASSPSGQDEQFF
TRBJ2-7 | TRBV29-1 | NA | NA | TGCAGCGTTGGGGTCCGGGCCTACGAGCAGTACTTC | CSVGVRAYEQYF
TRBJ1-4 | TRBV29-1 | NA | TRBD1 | TGCAGCGGGACAGGACAAAATGAAAAACTGTTTTTT | CSGTGQNEKLFF
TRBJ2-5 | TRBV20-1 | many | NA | TGCAGTGCTACCTCTAGCTTGGAGACCCAGTACTTC | CSATSSLETQYF
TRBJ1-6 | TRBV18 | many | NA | TGTGCCAGCTCACCAAAGGGGCGAATGGATAATTCACCCCTCCACTTT | CASSPKGRMDNSPLHF